Listed here are 30 T cell receptor beta chains from one sample, sequenced in a study of OX40 agonist ivuxolimab in advanced cancers. Sequenced by immunoSEQ multiplex PCR; TCRdb stores in-frame clones only, minus some. This table has roughly 100,000 clones, about nine tenths appearing once. The sequenced sample was CD4+ or CD8+ T cells sorted from blood, obtained in a trial of the OX40 agonist ivuxolimab. The receptors originated from an adult with an advanced solid tumor such as melanoma, head and neck, liver or kidney cancer.

CDR3 coding DNA: TGTGCCAGCAGCCAGGGGGCTTTGGGAAACACCATATATTTT. It encodes CASSQGALGNTIYF. The chain is built from TRBV6-5 and TRBJ1-3; 8 bases agree with TRBD1. The CDR3 spans 14 residues. J was trimmed by 4 bases and V by 6 bases; bases with no gene match: 5. Germline-derived CDR1 and CDR2 are MNHEY and SVGAGI.

The rearrangement uses TRBV7-2 and TRBJ2-3; TRBD2 might be the D (6 bases). With 5 bases removed from V and 5 bases from J, the gap between germline ends came to 14 bases. The CDR3 extends over 14 amino acids. CDR1 is SGHTA and CDR2 is FQGNSA in the germline V gene. CDR3 sequence reads: CASSPAGGLDTQYF. Here the CDR3 DNA reads TGTGCCAGCAGCCCGGCCGGGGGACTAGATACGCAGTATTTT.

The sample holds a few counts of this clone. The rearrangement joins TRBV6-6 to TRBJ1-5; 8 bases match TRBD1. The CDR3 runs to 14 residues. The junction had 5 bases not matched to a gene; V was cut back by 8 bases and J by 2 bases. CDR1 and CDR2 (germline): MNHNY, SVGAGI (reference sequence). The CDR3 nucleotides read TGTGCCAGCGAAAACAGGGGGGGCAATCAGCCCCAGCATTTT. This translates into CASENRGGNQPQHF.

The V call is TRBV7-2, the J call TRBJ2-7, with 8 bases matching TRBD1. CDR1 is SGHTA, CDR2 FQGNSA, per germline. CDR3 size: 14 residues. Trimming took 6 bases from V and 4 from J; bases not matched to a gene: 8. CDR3 DNA sequence: TGTGCCAGCAGACCTGGGGACAGGCCGTACGAGCAGTACTTC. Translated, it gives CASRPGDRPYEQYF. Full variable domain (outside the CDR3, taken from reference TRBV7-2 and TRBJ2-7): GAGVSQSPSNKVTEKGKDVELRCDPISGHTALYWYRQSLGQGLEFLIYFQGNSAPDKSGLPSDRFSAERTGGSVSTLTIQRTQQEDSAVYLCASRPGDRPYEQYFGPGTRLTVT.

The rearrangement links TRBV27 to TRBJ2-1; TRBD2 matches 14 bases. J lost 15 bases, V lost 5 bases, and 9 bases had no gene match. Germline values: CDR1 MNHEY, CDR2 SMNVEV (reference sequence). The CDR3 has 14 residues. The CDR3 here is CASSPRLAGGLRFF. The CDR3 region has the DNA TGTGCCAGCAGTCCCAGACTAGCGGGGGGGCTTAGGTTCTTC.

The chain carries TRBV13 and TRBJ2-1, with D possibly being TRBD2 (6 bases). From germline, CDR1 is PRHDT and CDR2 FYEKMQ (reference sequence). V was shortened by 6 bases and J by 1 base, with 13 bases between the two germline ends. The CDR3 totals 15 residues. This CDR3 is CASRQGGTSYNEQFF. The CDR3 DNA sequence: TGTGCCAGCAGGCAAGGAGGGACTTCCTACAATGAGCAGTTCTTC.

The chain couples TRBV5-6 to TRBJ1-4, with D hard to call. The germline CDR1 and CDR2 sequences are SGHDT and YYEEEE. The germline V and J ends were trimmed by 4 bases and 5 bases, with 21 bases remaining between them. CDR3 size: 17 residues. CDR3 loop: CASSHRKADELNEKLFF. CDR3 coding DNA: TGTGCCAGCAGCCACAGAAAGGCCGATGAGTTAAATGAAAAACTGTTTTTT.

The V and J genes are TRBV7-2 and TRBJ2-2, with 13 bases identical to TRBD2. This CDR3 comprises 18 residues. Germline assignment: CDR1 SGHTA and CDR2 FQGNSA. V shed 5 bases and J 0 bases; nucleotides not matched to a gene: 6. CDR3 amino acids: CASSQGTSGGANTGELFF. CDR3 sequence (DNA): TGTGCCAGCAGCCAGGGTACTAGCGGGGGGGCGAACACCGGGGAGCTGTTTTTT.

As for this clone: The sample carries other DNA sequences with the same CDR3. This chain links TRBV11-2 with TRBJ1-6, with no clear D. This CDR3 region has 14 residues. Trimming left V 0 bases short and J 9 bases short, with 9 bases between. Germline CDR1 and CDR2: SGHAT and FQNNGV. The CDR3 coding sequence is TGTGCCAGCAGCTTAGAACCAGGTCGTTCACCCCTCCACTTT. It encodes CASSLEPGRSPLHF.

This chain uses TRBV4-3 with TRBJ1-2; 7 bases are a match to TRBD1. The trim removed 0 bases at V and 8 bases at J, leaving 6 bases unmatched. Germline CDR1 is LGHNA and CDR2 is YSLEER. The CDR3 is made up of 14 amino acids. The CDR3: CASSQEDRQGGYTF. As DNA, the CDR3 is TGCGCCAGCAGCCAAGAGGACAGGCAAGGGGGCTACACCTTC.

This chain joins TRBV5-1 and TRBJ2-3; unclear D gene. This CDR3 is built from 12 residues. V lost 1 base and J 6 bases, leaving 6 bases between the germline ends. Germline V gives CDR1 SGHRS, CDR2 YFSETQ. DNA for the CDR3: TGCGCCAGCAGCTTGAGTACGGATACGCAGTATTTT. Amino acids: CASSLSTDTQYF.

The chain links TRBV29-1 to TRBJ2-5; maybe TRBD2 (5 bases). CDR3 length: 14 residues. Trimming pared 1 base from V and 1 base from J, leaving 10 bases between. Per germline, CDR1 SQVTM and CDR2 ANQGSEA. The CDR3 region is CSVEADGGQETQYF. In nucleotides, the CDR3 is TGCAGCGTTGAAGCGGACGGAGGCCAAGAGACCCAGTACTTC.

The gene calls are TRBV7-9 and TRBJ2-3; possibly TRBD1 for D (6 bases). Deletions cut 3 bases from V and 0 bases from J, with 7 bases between. The CDR3 length is 14 residues. Per germline, CDR1 SEHNR and CDR2 FQNEAQ (reference sequence). The CDR3 DNA reads TGTGCCAGCAGCTTGGGACAAAGCACAGATACGCAGTATTTT. It codes for CASSLGQSTDTQYF.

The J gene is TRBJ2-7, the V gene TRBV30; D may be TRBD1 (5 bases). With 4 bases removed from V and 8 bases from J, the gap between germline ends came to 21 bases. Germline loops: CDR1 GTSNPN, CDR2 SVGIG (reference sequence). CDR3 length: 14 residues. CDR3 sequence (DNA): TGTGCCTGGAAGGGGCCGGGTGGGTCTATGAAGCAGTACTTC. The encoded protein is CAWKGPGGSMKQYF.

The V and J genes are TRBV5-6 and TRBJ1-2; perhaps TRBD1 as D (5 bases). The CDR3 totals 14 residues. Germline V lookup: CDR1 SGHDT, CDR2 YYEEEE. The V gene lost 4 bases and the J gene lost 7 bases, with 17 bases spanning the gap. The CDR3: CASSQRGTLGGYTF. The CDR3 DNA is TGTGCCAGCAGCCAAAGAGGGACTCTGGGTGGCTACACCTTC.

The V gene is TRBV18, the J gene TRBJ1-5; weak D call: TRBD1 (5 bases). The CDR3 consists of 14 residues. Looked up from germline, CDR1 is KGHSH and CDR2 is LQKENI. V lost 3 bases and J lost 6, with 12 bases in between. The CDR3 region has the DNA TGTGCCAGCTCACCTCAGGGACGGGGTCAGCCCCAGCATTTT. Amino acid sequence: CASSPQGRGQPQHF.

In this sample, this clone turned up a few times. This chain uses TRBV7-2 with TRBJ2-7; D gene unclear. Germline CDR1 SGHTA, CDR2 FQGNSA. The CDR3 length is 15 residues. V was shortened by 7 bases and J by 5 bases, with 21 bases between the two germline ends. This CDR3 reads CASTPLAAKGNEQYF. DNA of the CDR3: TGTGCCAGCACCCCACTCGCCGCAAAGGGTAACGAGCAGTACTTC. Complete variable domain (other parts from reference TRBV7-2 and TRBJ2-7): GAGVSQSPSNKVTEKGKDVELRCDPISGHTALYWYRQSLGQGLEFLIYFQGNSAPDKSGLPSDRFSAERTGGSVSTLTIQRTQQEDSAVYLCASTPLAAKGNEQYFGPGTRLTVT.

V gene TRBV5-1 combines with J gene TRBJ2-7; 8 bases line up with TRBD1. Per the germline V gene, CDR1 is SGHRS and CDR2 is YFSETQ. The CDR3 extends over 14 amino acids. V shed 4 bases, J shed 5 bases, and the junction held 8 bases outside the gene matches. The CDR3 nucleotides are TGCGCCAGCAGCGGCGGACAGGGTTTCAACGAGCAGTACTTC. It translates to CASSGGQGFNEQYF.

The chain combines TRBV5-1 with TRBJ1-1; no reliable D call. V lost 1 base to trimming and J lost 1 base, with 8 bases between them. This CDR3 comprises 14 residues. The V gene's germline CDR1 is SGHRS and CDR2 YFSETQ. The CDR3 DNA follows: TGCGCCAGCAGCTTGCAACCAGCGAACACTGAAGCTTTCTTT. This codes for CASSLQPANTEAFF.

The chain combines TRBV7-9 with TRBJ1-2; the D is unclear. The CDR3 contains 15 residues. Germline CDR1 SEHNR, CDR2 FQNEAQ (reference sequence). The V gene lost 1 base and the J gene lost 10 bases, with 19 bases spanning the gap. The CDR3 nucleotides are TGTGCCAGCAGCTTAGATGGTCGGAGGAGAGTTGCCTACACCTTC. This codes for CASSLDGRRRVAYTF.

The rearrangement uses TRBV6-6 and TRBJ1-1; no definite D call. CDR1 is MNHNY, CDR2 SVGAGI, per germline (reference sequence). This CDR3 has 12 residues. With 4 bases removed from V and 4 bases from J, the gap between germline ends came to 7 bases. For the CDR3, the DNA is TGTGCCAGCAGTTCGGACGCCACTGAAGCTTTCTTT. Its translation is CASSSDATEAFF.

The chain employs TRBV19 and TRBJ1-1; D gene uncertain. Germline V gene data show CDR1 as LNHDA and CDR2 as SQIVND (reference sequence). This CDR3 region has 12 residues. V lost 8 bases and J lost 6, with 13 bases in between. In DNA, the CDR3 is TGTGCCAGTGGGAGGATTAACGCTGAAGCTTTCTTT. It specifies CASGRINAEAFF.

The chain recombines TRBV5-1 with TRBJ1-1; 7 bases line up with TRBD1. This CDR3 spans 13 amino acids. Per the germline V gene, CDR1 is SGHRS and CDR2 is YFSETQ. V was clipped by 4 bases and J by 5 bases; unmatched bases: 5. The CDR3 region has the DNA TGCGCCAGCAGCCAGACAGGGCGGACTGAAGCTTTCTTT. It yields the protein CASSQTGRTEAFF.

The chain uses TRBV6-6 and TRBJ2-5; the D gene is possibly TRBD1 (5 bases). Germline V gene data show CDR1 as MNHNY and CDR2 as SVGAGI (reference sequence). Trimming shortened V by 6 bases and J by 4 bases, and 18 bases separated the two germline ends. This CDR3 contains 15 residues. The CDR3 bases are TGTGCCAGCAGCGCCAATTTAAGGGGTGGAGAGACCCAGTACTTC. Its protein is CASSANLRGGETQYF.

This sequence joins TRBV18 and TRBJ2-1; 8 bases are a match to TRBD1. The CDR3 totals 14 residues. J lost 9 bases, V lost 0 bases, and 4 bases had no gene match. Germline V lookup: CDR1 KGHSH, CDR2 LQKENI. This chain's CDR3 is CASSPPTDRVEQFF. The DNA of the CDR3 is TGTGCCAGCTCACCACCCACGGACAGGGTTGAGCAGTTCTTC.

This clone has only a few counts. This sequence joins TRBV7-2 and TRBJ2-7, with TRBD2 as a possible D gene (7 bases). This CDR3 contains 14 residues. Trimming pared 10 bases from V and 6 bases from J, leaving 22 bases between. The germline CDR1 and CDR2 sequences are SGHTA and FQGNSA. The CDR3 bases are TGTGCCACCGCCTCCGCGGGGGCCATGTTCGAGCAGTACTTC. Translating gives CATASAGAMFEQYF.

This chain connects TRBV6-5 to TRBJ2-3, with TRBD1 identical over 7 bases. The V gene's germline CDR1 is MNHEY and CDR2 SVGAGI. V lost 7 bases, J lost 4 bases, and 2 bases stayed unmatched. This CDR3 contains 12 residues. CDR3 amino acids: CASNQGADTQYF. The CDR3 DNA sequence: TGTGCCAGCAATCAGGGGGCAGATACGCAGTATTTT.

There are a few counts of this clone. The V call is TRBV7-2, the J call TRBJ2-5; 11 bases are shared with TRBD2. Trimming at V came to 1 base and at J to 2 bases, leaving 9 bases not matched to a gene. The CDR3 runs to 18 residues. Germline lookup yields CDR1 SGHTA and CDR2 FQGNSA. The chain's CDR3 is CASSLVGSGGALQETQYF. The CDR3 bases are TGTGCCAGCAGCTTAGTTGGTAGCGGGGGGGCGTTACAAGAGACCCAGTACTTC.

This rearrangement joins TRBV5-1 to TRBJ2-7; 7 positions match TRBD2. Germline V gene sequence: CDR1 SGHRS, CDR2 YFSETQ. The length of the CDR3 is 13 residues. V lost 2 bases to trimming and J lost 6 bases; unmatched junction nucleotides: 5. CDR3 protein: CASSLAGLSEQYF. CDR3 coding DNA: TGCGCCAGCAGCTTAGCGGGGCTCTCCGAGCAGTACTTC.

V is TRBV4-2 and J is TRBJ1-6; D might be TRBD1 (6 bases). CDR3 length: 16 amino acids. Trimming removed 0 bases from V and 7 bases from J, with 13 bases in between. Looked up from germline, CDR1 is LGHNA and CDR2 is YNFKEQ. The CDR3: CASSQDTGQLNSPLHF. DNA of the CDR3: TGTGCCAGCAGCCAAGATACAGGACAGCTAAATTCACCCCTCCACTTT.